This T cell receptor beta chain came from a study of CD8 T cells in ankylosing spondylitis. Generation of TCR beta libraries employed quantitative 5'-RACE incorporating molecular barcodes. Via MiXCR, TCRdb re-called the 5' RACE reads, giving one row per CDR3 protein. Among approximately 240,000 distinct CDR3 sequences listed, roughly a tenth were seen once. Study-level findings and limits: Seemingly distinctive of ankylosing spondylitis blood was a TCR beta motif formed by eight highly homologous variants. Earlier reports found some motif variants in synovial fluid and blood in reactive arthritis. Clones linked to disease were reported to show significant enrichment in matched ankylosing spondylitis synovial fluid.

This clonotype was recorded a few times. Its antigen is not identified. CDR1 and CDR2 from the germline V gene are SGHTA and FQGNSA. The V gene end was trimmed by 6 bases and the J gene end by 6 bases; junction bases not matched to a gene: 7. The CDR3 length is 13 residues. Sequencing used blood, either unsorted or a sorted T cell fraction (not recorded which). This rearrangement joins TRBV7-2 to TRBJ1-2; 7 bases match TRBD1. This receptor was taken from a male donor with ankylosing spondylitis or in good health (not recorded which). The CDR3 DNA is TGTGCCAGCAGACAAGGGGGCAGAGATGGCTACACCTTC. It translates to CASRQGGRDGYTF.